Shown below are 30 T cell receptor beta chains from a single sample sequenced in a study of blood T cell repertoires in COVID-19. Clones were read by immunoSEQ multiplex PCR, and TCRdb kept only the in-frame ones, dropping some. The table shows hundreds of thousands of clones, with 70% to 90% occurring only once. Sequencing input: PBMCs or T cells enriched from blood (not recorded which). These TCRs come from a man aged 25-40 years with acute COVID-19.

This clone appeared a few times. CDR3 sequence reads: CASSSNPGSGYTF. The CDR3 DNA is TGTGCCAGCAGCTCCAACCCGGGTTCCGGCTACACCTTC. This chain uses TRBV11-2 with TRBJ1-2; D is unclear. V lost 4 bases, J lost 8 bases, and 14 bases lay in between. Germline assignment: CDR1 SGHAT and CDR2 FQNNGV. This CDR3 is 13 amino acids long.

There are a few counts of this clone. The V call is TRBV14, the J call TRBJ2-7; 7 bases are a match to TRBD1. This CDR3 contains 13 residues. Germline loops: CDR1 SGHDN, CDR2 FVKESK. V was pared by 8 bases and J by 2 bases, with 6 bases of the junction left unmatched. CDR3 region: CASQRGHAYEQYF. For the CDR3, the DNA is TGTGCCAGCCAAAGGGGGCATGCCTACGAGCAGTACTTC.

The CDR3 sequence: CASGSGTGFTGELFF. CDR3 DNA sequence: TGTGCCAGCGGCTCCGGGACAGGGTTCACCGGGGAGCTGTTTTTT. The chain uses TRBV9 and TRBJ2-2; 9 bases match TRBD1. The CDR3 loop spans 15 amino acids. In germline, CDR1 is SGDLS, CDR2 YYNGEE. The ends lost 7 bases at V and 4 bases at J; junction bases unmatched: 8.

This chain links TRBV27 with TRBJ2-2, with D tentatively TRBD1 (5 bases). This CDR3 spans 17 amino acids. The V end lost 0 bases, the J end lost 6 bases, and 17 bases lay between the germline ends. Germline-derived CDR1 and CDR2 are MNHEY and SMNVEV (reference sequence). The CDR3 DNA reads as TGTGCCAGCAGTTTATCGCAGGGATGGATTGAATCCGGGGAGCTGTTTTTT. Its translation is CASSLSQGWIESGELFF.

The chain couples TRBV14 to TRBJ2-3; 7 bases agree with TRBD1. Trimming removed 4 bases from V and 8 bases from J; junction bases left unmatched: 6. This CDR3 contains 13 residues. CDR1 SGHDN and CDR2 FVKESK come from the germline V gene. The CDR3 DNA sequence: TGTGCCAGCAGCCGACAGGGAAAGGCTACGCAGTATTTT. Translation gives CASSRQGKATQYF.

This clone showed up just a few times. The genes are TRBV3-1 (or the pseudogene TRBV3-2) and TRBJ2-1; TRBD1 matches 9 bases. The CDR3 totals 16 residues. The trim removed 0 bases at V and 8 bases at J, leaving 8 bases unmatched. Per germline, CDR1 LGHDT and CDR2 YNNKEL (reference sequence). CDR3: CASSQDPGQGDYEQFF. Written as DNA, the CDR3 is TGTGCCAGCAGCCAAGATCCGGGACAGGGTGATTATGAGCAGTTCTTC.

A note on this clone: No DNA is shown, since the ends of the CDR3 on it are uncertain; the CDR3 is the one TCRdb lists. J is TRBJ1-4 and V is TRBV7-9. Looked up from germline, CDR1 is SEHNR and CDR2 is FQNEAQ (reference sequence). The CDR3 comprises 14 residues, both ends counted. CDR3 sequence: CASSLAEGVGNCFF.

This sequence joins TRBV6-1 and TRBJ2-5, with TRBD1 matching over 9 bases. The CDR3 contains 16 residues. Germline lookup yields CDR1 MNHNS and CDR2 SASEGT. V gave up 3 bases and J gave up 2 bases; unmatched junction bases: 7. DNA for the CDR3: TGTGCCAGCAGTGAGGGGGACAGGGTAAGGCAAGAGACCCAGTACTTC. Protein product: CASSEGDRVRQETQYF.

The chain has TRBV9 and TRBJ1-5; maybe TRBD1 (5 bases). Germline CDR1 reads SGDLS; CDR2 reads YYNGEE. Trimming removed 4 bases at V and 6 bases at J, with 8 bases between. The CDR3 consists of 12 residues. This CDR3 is CASSRGGQPQHF. CDR3 DNA: TGTGCCAGCAGCCGGGGGGGTCAGCCCCAGCATTTT.

The chain is built from TRBV29-1 and TRBJ1-2; D may be TRBD1 (6 bases). Trimming left V 4 bases short and J 4 bases short, with 13 bases between. The germline gives CDR1 SQVTM, CDR2 ANQGSEA. This CDR3 has 13 amino acids. The CDR3 bases are TGCAGCGTTGGTGGGGGCCGGGTCTATGGCTACACCTTC. Translated: CSVGGGRVYGYTF.

The chain links TRBV13 to TRBJ1-2; D is perhaps TRBD1 (6 bases). With 5 bases removed from V and 5 bases from J, the gap between germline ends came to 12 bases. From germline, CDR1 is PRHDT and CDR2 FYEKMQ (reference sequence). The CDR3 runs to 13 residues. In nucleotides, the CDR3 is TGTGCCAGCAGCGAACAGACAGGATATGGCTACACCTTC. Amino acids: CASSEQTGYGYTF.

V gene TRBV7-6 combines with J gene TRBJ2-2; TRBD2 is a possible D gene (6 bases). CDR3 size: 12 residues. Germline V gene lookup returns CDR1 SGHVS and CDR2 FNYEAQ. The CDR3 DNA is TGTCTAACTAGCCCCGTTGGGGGGGAGCTGTTTTTT. Translation gives CLTSPVGGELFF.

V is TRBV19 and J is TRBJ2-2; no clear D gene. Germline assignment: CDR1 LNHDA and CDR2 SQIVND (reference sequence). Deletions cut 7 bases from V and 3 bases from J, with 9 bases between. This CDR3 is 13 amino acids long. CDR3 DNA: TGTGCCAGTACTGGCAGTTACACCGGGGAGCTGTTTTTT. Residues: CASTGSYTGELFF.

The chain is built from TRBV6-5 and TRBJ1-3; D remains unclear. V was cut by 7 bases and J by 8 bases, with 9 bases left in between. The germline CDR1 and CDR2 sequences are MNHEY and SVGAGI. The length of the CDR3 is 11 residues. The CDR3 spells CASKNGDTIYF. DNA of the CDR3: TGTGCCAGCAAAAACGGGGACACCATATATTTT.

The chain carries TRBV11-3 and TRBJ2-3, with 9 bases identical to TRBD2. CDR1 is SGHNT and CDR2 is YENEEA in the germline V gene. This CDR3 is 18 amino acids long. The V segment lost 0 bases and the J segment 5 bases; nucleotides outside the gene matches: 12. The CDR3 sequence is CASSLEPVGGGAGDTQYF. CDR3 nucleotide sequence: TGTGCCAGCAGCTTAGAACCAGTTGGCGGGGGGGCAGGAGATACGCAGTATTTT.

This clone was detected only a few times. J is TRBJ2-7 and V is TRBV6-5, with 7 bases matching TRBD1. Germline CDR1 is MNHEY and CDR2 is SVGAGI. Trimming cost V 11 bases and J 2 bases; bases outside gene matches: 15. CDR3 length: 15 residues. The CDR3 here is CARTPRAGGPYEQYF. As DNA, the CDR3 is TGTGCCCGAACCCCCCGGGCAGGGGGACCCTACGAGCAGTACTTC.

This rearrangement joins TRBV18 to TRBJ1-1; 9 nucleotides agree with TRBD1. The germline gives CDR1 KGHSH, CDR2 LQKENI. After removal of 2 bases from V and 1 base from J, the junction contained 11 bases not matched to a gene. The CDR3 has 18 amino acids. This chain's CDR3 is CASSPIRTGANSNTEAFF. CDR3 coding DNA: TGTGCCAGCTCACCAATCCGGACAGGGGCCAATTCGAACACTGAAGCTTTCTTT.

The chain combines TRBV30 with TRBJ2-5, with a tentative D call TRBD1 (5 bases). The ends were cut back, 2 bases at V and 4 bases at J, with 14 bases in the middle. The germline V gene has CDR1 GTSNPN and CDR2 SVGIG (reference sequence). This CDR3 contains 14 residues. The CDR3 spells CAWSLLGAPETQYF. CDR3 bases: TGTGCCTGGAGTTTGCTAGGGGCCCCAGAGACCCAGTACTTC.

A few counts support this clone. This rearrangement joins TRBV6-5 to TRBJ2-1; the D is unclear. CDR1 is MNHEY and CDR2 is SVGAGI in the germline V gene. The length of the CDR3 is 13 residues. Trimming cost V 0 bases and J 8 bases, with 8 bases left between them. The CDR3 loop reads CASSYSSGYEQFF. The CDR3, as DNA: TGTGCCAGCAGTTACTCCTCCGGGTATGAGCAGTTCTTC.

The chain joins TRBV3-1 (or the pseudogene TRBV3-2) to TRBJ1-6, with TRBD1 matching over 10 bases. The CDR3 runs 15 residues. Germline CDR1 LGHDT, CDR2 YNNKEL (reference sequence). V shed 4 bases, J shed 7 bases, and the junction held 4 bases outside the gene matches. The CDR3 DNA is TGTGCCAGCAGCCCTGAGGGACAGGGGAATTCACCCCTCCACTTT. Protein product: CASSPEGQGNSPLHF.

The J gene is TRBJ1-2, the V gene TRBV6-4; 9 nucleotides agree with TRBD1. J gave up 7 bases and V 5 bases, and 8 bases lay outside the gene matches. CDR1 MRHNA and CDR2 SNTAGT come from the germline V gene. The CDR3 extends over 14 amino acids. In DNA form, the CDR3 reads TGTGCCAGCAGTCCCGGGACAGGGAATGGTGGCTACACCTTC. It yields the protein CASSPGTGNGGYTF.

This chain joins TRBV19 and TRBJ1-6; a possible D gene is TRBD1 (5 bases). The CDR3 covers 16 residues. Trimming removed 5 bases from V and 0 bases from J, with 11 bases in between. Germline lookup yields CDR1 LNHDA and CDR2 SQIVND (reference sequence). DNA for the CDR3: TGTGCCAGTAGTGCCAGGGCAGGCTCCTATAATTCACCCCTCCACTTT. Its protein product is CASSARAGSYNSPLHF.

Remarks on this clone: Additional DNA sequences in this sample encode the identical CDR3. The chain couples TRBV18 to TRBJ2-7; a possible D gene is TRBD2 (6 bases). In germline, CDR1 is KGHSH, CDR2 LQKENI. V lost 3 bases and J 1 base, leaving 13 bases between the germline ends. This CDR3 contains 15 residues. The DNA for the CDR3 is TGTGCCAGCTCACCCCAACGGGGGTTATCCTACGAGCAGTACTTC. This sequence encodes CASSPQRGLSYEQYF. The whole variable domain, remainder taken from reference TRBV18 and TRBJ2-7, is NAGVMQNPRHLVRRRGQEARLRCSPMKGHSHVYWYRQLPEEGLKFMVYLQKENIIDESGMPKERFSAEFPKEGPSILRIQQVVRGDSAAYFCASSPQRGLSYEQYFGPGTRLTVT.

The rearrangement links TRBV6-5 to TRBJ2-5, with D possibly matching TRBD2 (7 bases). Trimming took off 7 bases at V and 5 bases at J, with 14 bases between the two ends. CDR3 length: 13 amino acids. From germline, CDR1 is MNHEY and CDR2 SVGAGI. The CDR3 sequence is CASKGGGRETQYF. In nucleotides, the CDR3 is TGTGCCAGCAAAGGGGGGGGCCGGGAGACCCAGTACTTC.

The gene calls are TRBV18 and TRBJ1-3; the D is unclear. The CDR3 extends over 13 amino acids. V gave up 6 bases and J gave up 4 bases, with 10 bases separating them. Germline V lookup: CDR1 KGHSH, CDR2 LQKENI. The CDR3 protein is CASSAAEGNTIYF. The CDR3 region has the DNA TGTGCCAGCTCCGCGGCGGAGGGAAACACCATATATTTT.

The chain uses TRBV27 and TRBJ2-7; the D gene is possibly TRBD2 (6 bases). CDR3 length: 14 amino acids. Trimming took off 3 bases at V and 6 bases at J, with 15 bases between the two ends. Germline V gene sequence: CDR1 MNHEY, CDR2 SMNVEV (reference sequence). The CDR3 loop is CASSFDGGSSEQYF. The CDR3 DNA sequence: TGTGCCAGCAGTTTTGACGGAGGGTCCAGCGAGCAGTACTTC.

This clone was seen a single time. V usage is TRBV6-5 and J usage is TRBJ1-2; 7 bases match TRBD1. Germline CDR1 reads MNHEY; CDR2 reads SVGAGI. V gave up 1 base and J gave up 3 bases; unmatched junction bases: 2. The CDR3 covers 14 residues. CDR3 DNA: TGTGCCAGCAGTTACTTACAGGGGTACTATGGCTACACCTTC. Translation: CASSYLQGYYGYTF.

The V call is TRBV28, the J call TRBJ2-7, with D possibly being TRBD1 (5 bases). V was shortened by 2 bases and J by 4 bases, with 12 bases between the two germline ends. Germline V gene lookup returns CDR1 MDHEN and CDR2 SYDVKM. There are 14 residues in the CDR3. The CDR3 protein is CASSLPPTAYEQYF. In nucleotides, the CDR3 is TGTGCCAGCAGTTTACCCCCGACAGCGTACGAGCAGTACTTC.

This clone has more than one count but fewer than ten. The gene calls are TRBV4-1 and TRBJ1-6, with TRBD1 matching over 10 bases. The germline V gene encodes CDR1 MGHRA and CDR2 YSYEKL. After removal of 1 base from V and 7 bases from J, the junction contained 4 bases not matched to a gene. The CDR3 spans 16 residues. CDR3 protein: CASSQGDRGPNSPLHF. CDR3 sequence (DNA): TGCGCCAGCAGCCAAGGTGACAGGGGGCCGAATTCACCCCTCCACTTT.

The chain joins TRBV9 to TRBJ1-2; maybe TRBD1 (6 bases). Deletions cut 3 bases from V and 6 bases from J, with 18 bases between. This CDR3 is 15 amino acids long. The germline V gene encodes CDR1 SGDLS and CDR2 YYNGEE. The chain's CDR3 is CASSGNRALEDGYTF. Written as DNA, the CDR3 is TGTGCCAGCAGCGGGAACAGGGCCCTGGAAGATGGCTACACCTTC.